One and the same sample provided the 11 T cell receptor beta chains below, sequenced in a study of blood T cell repertoires in COVID-19. Clones were sequenced by immunoSEQ multiplex PCR, and TCRdb holds only the in-frame ones, with some missing. The sample holds 75,000 to 100,000 clones, approximately 91% seen once. The sample consisted of peripheral blood. Receptors originate from a man aged 70-80 years with acute or convalescent COVID-19.

The J gene is TRBJ2-7, the V gene TRBV5-6, with 10 bases identical to TRBD2. With V trimmed by 3 bases and J by 6 bases, 9 bases remained unmatched. From germline, CDR1 is SGHDT and CDR2 YYEEEE. This CDR3 is 15 amino acids long. CDR3 DNA: TGTGCCAGCAGCTCCGGTACGGGACTAGCGTTCGAGCAGTACTTC. Translated: CASSSGTGLAFEQYF. Drawing the rest from reference TRBV5-6 and TRBJ2-7, the complete variable domain is DAGVTQSPTHLIKTRGQQVTLRCSPKSGHDTVSWYQQALGQGPQFIFQYYEEEERQRGNFPDRFSGHQFPNYSSELNVNALLLGDSALYLCASSSGTGLAFEQYFGPGTRLTVT.

The rearrangement joins TRBV10-3 to TRBJ1-4, with a weak D call TRBD1 (6 bases). Looked up from germline, CDR1 is ENHRY and CDR2 is SYGVKD. The CDR3 is 15 amino acids. V was shortened by 0 bases and J by 6 bases, with 11 bases between the two germline ends. The DNA for the CDR3 is TGTGCCATCAGTGAGTCCCGGGACACCTATGAAAAACTGTTTTTT. Protein product: CAISESRDTYEKLFF.

The CDR3 sequence: CASSQEGGAGGGYNEQFF. The CDR3 DNA is TGTGCCAGCAGCCAAGAAGGGGGCGCCGGGGGGGGATACAATGAGCAGTTCTTC. The rearrangement links TRBV4-2 to TRBJ2-1; TRBD2 might be the D (8 bases). The germline CDR1 and CDR2 sequences are LGHNA and YNFKEQ. Trimming removed 0 bases from V and 4 bases from J, with 19 bases in between. This CDR3 comprises 18 residues.

V is TRBV7-9 and J is TRBJ2-7, with D perhaps TRBD1 (6 bases). CDR3 length: 13 amino acids. Trimming removed 2 bases from V and 6 bases from J, with 11 bases in between. The germline gives CDR1 SEHNR, CDR2 FQNEAQ (reference sequence). The CDR3: CASSLNRAFEQYF. DNA of the CDR3: TGTGCCAGCAGCTTAAACAGGGCTTTCGAGCAGTACTTC.

This rearrangement joins TRBV28 to TRBJ1-2, with D perhaps TRBD1 (5 bases). The CDR3 has 17 amino acids. Per the germline V gene, CDR1 is MDHEN and CDR2 is SYDVKM. Trimming removed 1 base from V and 3 bases from J, with 18 bases in between. The CDR3 DNA sequence: TGTGCCAGCAGTTTATCAATGGACAACTTAGGAGACTATGGCTACACCTTC. Protein: CASSLSMDNLGDYGYTF.

This CDR3 is CASSPTGGDASYEQYF. As DNA, the CDR3 is TGTGCCAGCAGCCCCACCGGAGGGGACGCCTCCTACGAGCAGTACTTC. The gene calls are TRBV3-1 (or the pseudogene TRBV3-2) and TRBJ2-7; a possible D gene is TRBD2 (6 bases). The germline gives CDR1 LGHDT, CDR2 YNNKEL (reference sequence). The CDR3 has 16 amino acids. V dropped 4 bases and J dropped 0 bases, with 16 bases sitting between them.

Details on this clone: The same CDR3 can be traced to other DNA sequences in this sample. V is TRBV6-5 and J is TRBJ1-5, with unresolved D. This CDR3 region has 13 residues. V was pared by 2 bases and J by 4 bases, with 6 bases between. Germline assignment: CDR1 MNHEY and CDR2 SVGAGI. The CDR3 nucleotides are TGTGCCAGCAGTTACGGCGGTAATCAGCCCCAGCATTTT. It codes for CASSYGGNQPQHF.

This clone was found a few times. This chain joins TRBV6-1 and TRBJ1-2; D is ambiguous. The germline V and J ends were trimmed by 3 bases and 7 bases, with 15 bases remaining between them. The CDR3 runs 14 residues. Germline V gives CDR1 MNHNS, CDR2 SASEGT. CDR3: CASSEVAGSFGYTF. The DNA of the CDR3 is TGTGCCAGCAGTGAGGTGGCAGGTTCTTTTGGCTACACCTTC.

V usage is TRBV29-1 and J usage is TRBJ1-1, with TRBD1 identical over 8 bases. This CDR3 region has 13 residues. V was pared by 4 bases and J by 4 bases, with 5 bases of the junction left unmatched. Germline assignment: CDR1 SQVTM and CDR2 ANQGSEA. The CDR3 DNA sequence: TGCAGCGTTGTAACAGGGGGGTTCACTGAAGCTTTCTTT. Translation gives CSVVTGGFTEAFF.

V and J are TRBV6-2 or TRBV6-3 and TRBJ1-5; D uncertain. V shed 1 base and J shed 5 bases, with 9 bases lying between them. Germline CDR1 reads MNHEY; CDR2 reads SVGEGT. The CDR3 contains 14 residues. The CDR3 region has the DNA TGTGCCAGCAGTTACTTCCGGGAGGATCAGCCCCAGCATTTT. Its protein is CASSYFREDQPQHF.

V and J are TRBV9 and TRBJ2-2, with D unclear. Trimming cost V 0 bases and J 6 bases, with 6 bases left between them. The CDR3 totals 13 residues. Germline V gives CDR1 SGDLS, CDR2 YYNGEE. Written as DNA, the CDR3 is TGTGCCAGCAGCGTAGATTATCCCGGGGAGCTGTTTTTT. Amino acids: CASSVDYPGELFF.